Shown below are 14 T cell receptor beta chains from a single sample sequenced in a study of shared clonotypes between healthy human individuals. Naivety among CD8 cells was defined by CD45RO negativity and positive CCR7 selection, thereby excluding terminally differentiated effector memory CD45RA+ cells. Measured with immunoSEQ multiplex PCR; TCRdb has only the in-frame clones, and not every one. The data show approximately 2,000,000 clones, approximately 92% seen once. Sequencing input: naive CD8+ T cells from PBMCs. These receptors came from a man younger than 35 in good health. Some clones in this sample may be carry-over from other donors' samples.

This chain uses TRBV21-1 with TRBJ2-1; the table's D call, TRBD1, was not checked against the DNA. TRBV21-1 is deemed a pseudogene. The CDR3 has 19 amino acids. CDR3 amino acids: CASSKRGNISGQYYNEQFF. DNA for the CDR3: TGTGCCAGCAGCAAAAGGGGGAATATAAGCGGACAGTACTACAATGAGCAGTTCTTC.

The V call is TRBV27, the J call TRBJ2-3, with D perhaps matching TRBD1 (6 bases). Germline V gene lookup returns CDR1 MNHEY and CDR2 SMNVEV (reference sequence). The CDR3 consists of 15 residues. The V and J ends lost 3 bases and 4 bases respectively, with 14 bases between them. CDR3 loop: CASSFDGQGSDTQYF. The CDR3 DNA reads TGTGCCAGCAGTTTTGACGGGCAGGGGTCAGATACGCAGTATTTT.

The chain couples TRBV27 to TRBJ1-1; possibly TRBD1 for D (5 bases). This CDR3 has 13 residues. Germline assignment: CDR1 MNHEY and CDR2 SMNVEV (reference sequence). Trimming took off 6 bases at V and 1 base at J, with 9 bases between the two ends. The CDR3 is CASRWDGNTEAFF. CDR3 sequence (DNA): TGTGCCAGCAGATGGGACGGGAACACTGAAGCTTTCTTT.

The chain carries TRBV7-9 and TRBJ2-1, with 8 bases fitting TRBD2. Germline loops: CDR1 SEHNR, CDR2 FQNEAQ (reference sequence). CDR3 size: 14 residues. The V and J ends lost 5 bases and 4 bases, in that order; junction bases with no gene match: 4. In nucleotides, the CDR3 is TGTGCCAGCAGCCGGGAGGGCCAGTACAATGAGCAGTTCTTC. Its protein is CASSREGQYNEQFF.

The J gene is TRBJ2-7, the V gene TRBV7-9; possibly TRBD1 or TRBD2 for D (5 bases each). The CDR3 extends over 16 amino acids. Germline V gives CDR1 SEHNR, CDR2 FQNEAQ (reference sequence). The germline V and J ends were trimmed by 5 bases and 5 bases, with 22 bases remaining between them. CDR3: CASSPSSSGWIHEQYF. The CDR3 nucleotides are TGTGCCAGCAGCCCTAGCTCATCAGGGTGGATACACGAGCAGTACTTC.

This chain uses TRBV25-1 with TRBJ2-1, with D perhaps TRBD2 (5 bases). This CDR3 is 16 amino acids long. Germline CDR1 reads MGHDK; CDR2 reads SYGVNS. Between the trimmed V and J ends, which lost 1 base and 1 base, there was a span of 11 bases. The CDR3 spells CASSELGERSYNEQFF. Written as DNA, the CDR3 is TGTGCCAGCAGTGAATTAGGTGAGCGGTCCTACAATGAGCAGTTCTTC.

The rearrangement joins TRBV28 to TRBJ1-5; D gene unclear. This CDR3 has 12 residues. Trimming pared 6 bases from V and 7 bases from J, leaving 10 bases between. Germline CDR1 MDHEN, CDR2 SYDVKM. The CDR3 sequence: CASSPSSQPQHF. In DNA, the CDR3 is TGTGCCAGCAGCCCGAGTTCCCAGCCCCAGCATTTT.

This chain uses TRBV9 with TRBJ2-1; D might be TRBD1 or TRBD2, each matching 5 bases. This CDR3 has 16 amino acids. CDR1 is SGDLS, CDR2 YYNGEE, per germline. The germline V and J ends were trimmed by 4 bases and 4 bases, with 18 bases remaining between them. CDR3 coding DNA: TGTGCCAGCAGCTTACGAGTAGGGACGGTTTACAATGAGCAGTTCTTC. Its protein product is CASSLRVGTVYNEQFF.

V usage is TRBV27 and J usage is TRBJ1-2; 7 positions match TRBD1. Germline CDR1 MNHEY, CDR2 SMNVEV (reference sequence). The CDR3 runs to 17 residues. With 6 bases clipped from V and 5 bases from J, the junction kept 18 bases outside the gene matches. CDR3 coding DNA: TGTGCCAGCAGCTCGGGGCCACAGGGGCCCCTTGGATATGGCTACACCTTC. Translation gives CASSSGPQGPLGYGYTF.

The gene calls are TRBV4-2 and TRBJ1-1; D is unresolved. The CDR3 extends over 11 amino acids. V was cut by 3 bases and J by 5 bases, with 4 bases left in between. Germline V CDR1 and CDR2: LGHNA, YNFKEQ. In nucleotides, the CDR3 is TGTGCCAGCAGCCAGTCGACTGAAGCTTTCTTT. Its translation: CASSQSTEAFF.

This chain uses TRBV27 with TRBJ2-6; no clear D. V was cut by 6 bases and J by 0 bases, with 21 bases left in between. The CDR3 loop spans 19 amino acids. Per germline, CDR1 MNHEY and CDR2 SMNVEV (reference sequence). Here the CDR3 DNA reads TGTGCCAGCAGACCCGGGCCCCCCTTGGGCTACTCTGGGGCCAACGTCCTGACTTTC. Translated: CASRPGPPLGYSGANVLTF.

The CDR3 sequence: CASSLTSRSTEAFF. Here the CDR3 DNA reads TGTGCCAGCAGCTTGACGAGTCGGAGCACTGAAGCTTTCTTT. The chain uses TRBV5-8 and TRBJ1-1; unclear D gene. CDR1 SGHTS and CDR2 YDEGEE come from the germline V gene. Trimming took 1 base from V and 4 from J, leaving 11 bases between them. This CDR3 spans 14 amino acids. Full variable domain (outside the CDR3, taken from reference TRBV5-8 and TRBJ1-1): EAGVTQSPTHLIKTRGQQATLRCSPISGHTSVYWYQQALGLGLQFLLWYDEGEERNRGNFPPRFSGRQFPNYSSELNVNALELEDSALYLCASSLTSRSTEAFFGQGTRLTVV.

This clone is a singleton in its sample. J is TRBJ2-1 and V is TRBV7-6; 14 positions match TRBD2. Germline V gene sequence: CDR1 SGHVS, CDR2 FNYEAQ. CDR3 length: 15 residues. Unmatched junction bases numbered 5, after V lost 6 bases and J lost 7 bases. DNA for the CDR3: TGTGCCAGCAGGGCGGGACTAGCGGGAGCTAATGAGCAGTTCTTC. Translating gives CASRAGLAGANEQFF. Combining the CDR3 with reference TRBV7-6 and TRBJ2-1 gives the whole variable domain GAGVSQSPRYKVTKRGQDVALRCDPISGHVSLYWYRQALGQGPEFLTYFNYEAQQDKSGLPNDRFSAERPEGSISTLTIQRTEQRDSAMYRCASRAGLAGANEQFFGPGTRLTVL.

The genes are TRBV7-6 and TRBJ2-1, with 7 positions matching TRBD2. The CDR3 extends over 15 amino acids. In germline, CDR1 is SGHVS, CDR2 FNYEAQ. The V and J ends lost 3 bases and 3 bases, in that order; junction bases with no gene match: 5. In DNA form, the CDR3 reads TGTGCCAGCAGCTTCGGACTAGAAAACTACAATGAGCAGTTCTTC. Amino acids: CASSFGLENYNEQFF.